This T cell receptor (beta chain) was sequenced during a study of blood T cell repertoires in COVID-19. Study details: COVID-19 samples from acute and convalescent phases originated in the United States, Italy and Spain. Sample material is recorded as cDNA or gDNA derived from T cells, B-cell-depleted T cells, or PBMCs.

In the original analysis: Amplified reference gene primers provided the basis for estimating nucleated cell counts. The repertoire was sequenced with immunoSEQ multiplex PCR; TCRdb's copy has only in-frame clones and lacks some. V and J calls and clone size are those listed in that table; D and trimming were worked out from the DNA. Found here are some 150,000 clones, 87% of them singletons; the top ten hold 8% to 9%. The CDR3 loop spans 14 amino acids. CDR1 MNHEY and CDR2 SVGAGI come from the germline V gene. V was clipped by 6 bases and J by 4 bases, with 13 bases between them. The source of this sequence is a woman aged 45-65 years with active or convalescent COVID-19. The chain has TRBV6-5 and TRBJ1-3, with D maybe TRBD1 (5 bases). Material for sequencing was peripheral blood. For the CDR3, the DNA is TGTGCCAGCAGCAGCACAGGTCGCGGAAACACCATATATTTT. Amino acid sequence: CASSSTGRGNTIYF.